The T cell receptor beta chain under discussion was sequenced for a study of vaccination effects on CD4 cells after COVID-19. Sequenced by immunoSEQ multiplex PCR; TCRdb stores in-frame clones only, minus some. The data show tens of thousands of clones, 60% to 80% seen once. Trimming cost V 1 base and J 8 bases, with 13 bases left between them. Germline V gene sequence: CDR1 LGHDT, CDR2 YNNKEL (reference sequence). CDR3 size: 14 residues. In the case of this clone: Its specificity is not known.

Before sequencing took place, the ViraFEST assay used viral peptide pools to expand antigen-specific CD4+ T cells. Once cultured for roughly ten days, the cells underwent separation to obtain CD4+ T cells. People in the vaccine group had not been infected with SARS-CoV-2 before, and their nucleocapsid antibodies were negative. The sequence derives from a human donor who received a COVID-19 vaccine. The V call is TRBV3-1 (or the pseudogene TRBV3-2), the J call TRBJ2-3; D uncertain. This sample comprised CD4+ T cells from PBMCs cultured with HCoV-NL63 spike peptides, obtained before COVID-19 vaccination. CDR3: CASSQGSMSGTQYF. Written as DNA, the CDR3 is TGTGCCAGCAGCCAAGGGAGCATGTCGGGTACGCAGTATTTT.